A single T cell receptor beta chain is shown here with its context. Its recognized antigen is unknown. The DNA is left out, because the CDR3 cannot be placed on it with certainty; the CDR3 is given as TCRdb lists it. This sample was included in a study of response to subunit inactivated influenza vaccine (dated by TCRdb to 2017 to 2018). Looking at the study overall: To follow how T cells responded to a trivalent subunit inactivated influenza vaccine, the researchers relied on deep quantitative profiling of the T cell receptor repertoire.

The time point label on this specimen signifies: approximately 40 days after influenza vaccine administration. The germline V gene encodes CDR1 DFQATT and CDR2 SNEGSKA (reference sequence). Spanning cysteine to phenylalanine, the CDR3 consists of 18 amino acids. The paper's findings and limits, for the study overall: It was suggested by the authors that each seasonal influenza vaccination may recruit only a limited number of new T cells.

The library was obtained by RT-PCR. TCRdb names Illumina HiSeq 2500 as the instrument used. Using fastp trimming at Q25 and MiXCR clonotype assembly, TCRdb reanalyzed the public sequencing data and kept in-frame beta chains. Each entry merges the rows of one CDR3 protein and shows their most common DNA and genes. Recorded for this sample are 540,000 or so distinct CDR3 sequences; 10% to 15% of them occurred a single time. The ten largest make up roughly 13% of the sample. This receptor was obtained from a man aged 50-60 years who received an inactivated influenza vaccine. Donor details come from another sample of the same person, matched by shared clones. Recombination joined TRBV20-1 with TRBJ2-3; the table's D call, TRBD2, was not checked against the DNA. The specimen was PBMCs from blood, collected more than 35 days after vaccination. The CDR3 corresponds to CSARDLFGPGLSLYVKYF.